Below are 6 T cell receptor beta chains sequenced from a single sample in a study of blood T cells in healthy people across ages. Combining a sample-barcoded 5' primer with a J-beta primer mix, a second PCR ran for roughly 7 to 11 cycles. TCRdb reanalysed the 5' RACE reads using MiXCR and keeps one entry per CDR3 protein. The table includes about 1.1 million distinct CDR3 sequences, around two fifths detected once. What was sequenced was blood. These receptor sequences come from a man younger than 35 in good health.

CDR3 nucleotide sequence: TGTGCCAGCAGTTTATCGATGGGCAGGAGGAATGAAAAACTGTTTTTT. Protein: CASSLSMGRRNEKLFF. This chain joins TRBV27 and TRBJ1-4; D remains ambiguous. The CDR3 extends over 16 amino acids. Trimming left V 0 bases short and J 5 bases short, with 13 bases between. The germline CDR1 and CDR2 sequences are MNHEY and SMNVEV (reference sequence).

A few counts support this clonotype. This sequence joins TRBV29-1 and TRBJ2-7; weak D call: TRBD2 (6 bases). CDR3 length equals 13 residues. Germline V lookup: CDR1 SQVTM, CDR2 ANQGSEA. Trimming removed 2 bases from V and 5 bases from J, with 13 bases in between. The CDR3 is CSVERGAFDEQYF. The CDR3 region has the DNA TGCAGCGTTGAACGCGGGGCGTTCGACGAGCAGTACTTC.

The DNA for the CDR3 is TGTGCCAGCAGCGTTGCATATTCCTACAATGAGCAGTTCTTC. It yields the protein CASSVAYSYNEQFF. The gene calls are TRBV5-5 and TRBJ2-1, with unresolved D. V lost 4 bases and J lost 1, with 9 bases in between. Germline CDR1 SGHKS, CDR2 YYEKEE (reference sequence). CDR3 size: 14 residues.

This rearrangement joins TRBV7-2 to TRBJ1-4; 7 bases are a match to TRBD1. The CDR3 is 14 amino acids. Per the germline V gene, CDR1 is SGHTA and CDR2 is FQGNSA. Trimming at V came to 5 bases and at J to 6 bases, leaving 6 bases not matched to a gene. DNA for the CDR3: TGTGCCAGCAGCGTCCAGGGGGAGGATGAAAAACTGTTTTTT. It yields the protein CASSVQGEDEKLFF.

This clonotype was counted many times. The V gene is TRBV10-3, the J gene TRBJ1-6; D not certain. V lost 8 bases and J 0 bases, leaving 5 bases between the germline ends. In germline, CDR1 is ENHRY, CDR2 SYGVKD. The CDR3 loop spans 13 amino acids. The CDR3 sequence is CAIRSSYNSPLHF. CDR3 coding DNA: TGTGCCATCCGGAGCTCCTATAATTCACCCCTCCACTTT.

A few counts support this clonotype. The J gene is TRBJ1-1, the V gene TRBV10-3; TRBD1 is a possible D gene (5 bases). CDR1 ENHRY and CDR2 SYGVKD come from the germline V gene. The V gene lost 6 bases and the J gene lost 3 bases, with 8 bases spanning the gap. This CDR3 has 12 residues. The CDR3 nucleotides are TGTGCCATCAGGGGGACGGACACTGAAGCTTTCTTT. This sequence encodes CAIRGTDTEAFF.